The 19 T cell receptor beta chains presented below share a single source sample, sequenced in a study of CD8+ T cells in alopecia areata. The sequencing template was cDNA reverse transcribed from extracted RNA. Profiling relied on immunoSEQ multiplex PCR, and the TCRdb table lists in-frame clones only, not all of them. The top ten hold 1.6% of the sample, which has about 220,000 clones, more than 45% seen once. Treatment given: oral pan-JAK inhibitor, 5-10 mg twice daily. Sequenced material: CD4+ T cells sorted from blood, taken at week 4, from a patient treated with tofacitinib. The receptors come from a human donor with alopecia areata.

This clone has just a few counts. V usage is TRBV7-2 and J usage is TRBJ1-2; D gene ambiguous. Trimming removed 2 bases at V and 5 bases at J, with 9 bases between. Germline loops: CDR1 SGHTA, CDR2 FQGNSA. The CDR3 contains 13 residues. The CDR3 DNA sequence: TGTGCCAGCAGCTTACCACCCTTGTATGGCTACACCTTC. This gives the protein CASSLPPLYGYTF. The variable domain in full, completed from reference TRBV7-2 and TRBJ1-2, reads GAGVSQSPSNKVTEKGKDVELRCDPISGHTALYWYRQSLGQGLEFLIYFQGNSAPDKSGLPSDRFSAERTGGSVSTLTIQRTQQEDSAVYLCASSLPPLYGYTFGSGTRLTVV.

The V and J genes are TRBV4-3 and TRBJ1-1; D not resolved. The CDR3 has 15 amino acids. Trimming stripped 0 bases from V and 10 bases from J, with 18 bases between. Per germline, CDR1 LGHNA and CDR2 YSLEER. CDR3 protein: CASSQEGHRAQPAFF. The CDR3 bases are TGCGCCAGCAGCCAAGAAGGGCATAGGGCCCAGCCAGCTTTCTTT.

This chain joins TRBV18 and TRBJ1-1, with no clear D. The germline CDR1 and CDR2 sequences are KGHSH and LQKENI. The V and J ends lost 3 bases and 1 base respectively, with 9 bases between them. This CDR3 has 14 residues. Here the CDR3 reads CASSPLGQNTEAFF. The CDR3 bases are TGTGCCAGCTCACCCTTGGGTCAGAACACTGAAGCTTTCTTT.

This clone was recorded a few times. The chain combines TRBV27 with TRBJ2-1; 11 nucleotides agree with TRBD2. V lost 4 bases to trimming and J lost 7 bases; unmatched junction nucleotides: 6. The CDR3 runs 15 residues. CDR1 is MNHEY, CDR2 SMNVEV, per germline (reference sequence). The CDR3 reads CASSSLAGGTNEQFF. The CDR3 DNA reads TGTGCCAGCAGTTCTCTAGCGGGGGGTACAAATGAGCAGTTCTTC.

The chain uses TRBV27 and TRBJ2-5; D remains ambiguous. This CDR3 region has 16 residues. Germline V gene sequence: CDR1 MNHEY, CDR2 SMNVEV (reference sequence). V was clipped by 3 bases and J by 5 bases, with 19 bases between them. In DNA form, the CDR3 reads TGTGCCAGCAGTTTCCTCAACGTGGGGATCCCGGAGACCCAGTACTTC. Its protein product is CASSFLNVGIPETQYF.

The chain recombines TRBV9 with TRBJ2-1; 12 nucleotides line up with TRBD2. The V segment lost 3 bases and the J segment 6 bases; nucleotides outside the gene matches: 4. Germline CDR1 SGDLS, CDR2 YYNGEE. The CDR3 spans 15 residues. CDR3 DNA sequence: TGTGCCAGCAGCGCTCTAGCGGGGGGGCCCAATGAGCAGTTCTTC. Translated, it gives CASSALAGGPNEQFF.

A few counts support this clone. The genes are TRBV2 and TRBJ2-7; TRBD2 matches 11 bases. The germline V gene encodes CDR1 SNHLY and CDR2 FYNNEI. CDR3 length: 12 residues. V was clipped by 10 bases and J by 5 bases; unmatched bases: 4. The CDR3 coding sequence is TGTGCCATCGGACTAGCGGGCAACGAGCAGTACTTC. This encodes CAIGLAGNEQYF.

The gene calls are TRBV6-5 and TRBJ2-5; D perhaps matches TRBD1 (6 bases). V lost 6 bases and J 5 bases, leaving 19 bases between the germline ends. The CDR3 spans 15 residues. Germline CDR1 reads MNHEY; CDR2 reads SVGAGI. CDR3 DNA sequence: TGTGCCAGCAGAACGGGGCAGGGGCCGGTGGAGACCCAGTACTTC. Protein sequence: CASRTGQGPVETQYF.

This chain uses TRBV7-2 with TRBJ2-2, with TRBD2 matching 9 bases. Trimming cost V 5 bases and J 4 bases; bases outside gene matches: 8. Looked up from germline, CDR1 is SGHTA and CDR2 is FQGNSA. This CDR3 contains 16 residues. Here the CDR3 DNA reads TGTGCCAGCAGCAAACCGGGACTAGCTGGCACCGGGGAGCTGTTTTTT. Its translation is CASSKPGLAGTGELFF.

There are a few counts of this clone. In DNA, the CDR3 is TGTGCCAGCAGCCGGTTGGCACAGGGCTACGAGCAGTACTTC. Translating it yields CASSRLAQGYEQYF. The chain carries TRBV7-2 and TRBJ2-7; perhaps TRBD1 as D (6 bases). The CDR3 sequence is 14 residues long. V gave up 5 bases and J gave up 3 bases, with 14 bases separating them. Germline V lookup: CDR1 SGHTA, CDR2 FQGNSA.

This chain links TRBV30 with TRBJ2-1, with TRBD2 matching 8 bases. V dropped 0 bases and J dropped 4; count of bases not matched to a gene: 8. Germline lookup yields CDR1 GTSNPN and CDR2 SVGIG (reference sequence). The CDR3 length is 16 residues. CDR3: CAWSVLTSGAYNEQFF. DNA of the CDR3: TGTGCCTGGAGTGTACTAACTAGCGGTGCTTACAATGAGCAGTTCTTC.

This clone was seen a few times. In the same sample, other DNA sequences code for this CDR3. This chain uses TRBV5-1 with TRBJ2-7; a weak D match, TRBD2 (5 bases). The germline gives CDR1 SGHRS, CDR2 YFSETQ. Between the trimmed V and J ends, which lost 4 bases and 0 bases, there was a span of 11 bases. CDR3 length: 14 residues. As DNA, the CDR3 is TGCGCCAGCAGCCTCTCGGGGAGCTCCTACGAGCAGTACTTC. Protein product: CASSLSGSSYEQYF.

This chain connects TRBV16 to TRBJ2-7; a possible D gene is TRBD1 (5 bases). Trimming stripped 2 bases from V and 3 bases from J, with 8 bases between. The germline gives CDR1 KGHSY, CDR2 FQNENV. CDR3 length equals 13 residues. This chain's CDR3 is CASSQTGGYEQYF. As DNA, the CDR3 is TGTGCCAGCAGCCAAACAGGCGGCTACGAGCAGTACTTC.

In DNA form, the CDR3 reads TGTGCCAGTAGTACCGGCGGGGGGACCACCGGGGAGCTGTTTTTT. Amino acids: CASSTGGGTTGELFF. This rearrangement joins TRBV19 to TRBJ2-2; TRBD2 matches 8 bases. Germline V lookup: CDR1 LNHDA, CDR2 SQIVND (reference sequence). V shed 4 bases and J 4 bases; nucleotides not matched to a gene: 5. This CDR3 spans 15 amino acids.

This clone appeared many times. The rearrangement links TRBV2 to TRBJ2-7, with D possibly matching TRBD2 (7 bases). The CDR3 contains 13 residues. Germline CDR1 and CDR2: SNHLY and FYNNEI. The V end was cut by 8 bases, the J end by 3 bases, with 14 bases between. CDR3 residues: CASLRGPSYEQYF. CDR3 bases: TGTGCCAGCCTGCGGGGGCCGAGCTACGAGCAGTACTTC.

The rearrangement links TRBV6-6 to TRBJ1-5; 8 nucleotides line up with TRBD1. The CDR3 is made up of 16 amino acids. J lost 1 base, V lost 5 bases, and 7 bases had no gene match. Germline assignment: CDR1 MNHNY and CDR2 SVGAGI (reference sequence). The CDR3 DNA is TGTGCCAGCAGTCCCGGACAGGGCATGAGCAATCAGCCCCAGCATTTT. Its protein is CASSPGQGMSNQPQHF.

The chain has TRBV14 and TRBJ1-2; possibly TRBD1 for D (6 bases). The CDR3 runs to 15 residues. V lost 0 bases to trimming and J lost 4 bases, with 12 bases between them. Germline V lookup: CDR1 SGHDN, CDR2 FVKESK. The CDR3 region has the DNA TGTGCCAGCAGCCAAGACCCAGGGGCTGGCTATGGCTACACCTTC. Translation: CASSQDPGAGYGYTF. The entire variable domain, with the rest obtained from reference TRBV14 and TRBJ1-2, is as follows: EAGVTQFPSHSVIEKGQTVTLRCDPISGHDNLYWYRRVMGKEIKFLLHFVKESKQDESGMPNNRFLAERTGGTYSTLKVQPAELEDSGVYFCASSQDPGAGYGYTFGSGTRLTVV.

Comment on this clone: The junction and the germline gene differ at one end; a read error may be behind it. This rearrangement joins TRBV6-1 to TRBJ1-4; D might be TRBD1 (5 bases). The CDR3 totals 15 residues. Germline assignment: CDR1 MNHNS and CDR2 SASEGT. The CDR3 loop reads CAISGQKGTNEKLFF. The CDR3 nucleotides read TGTGCCATCAGTGGACAAAAAGGGACTAATGAAAAACTGTTTTTT.

CDR3 amino acids: CAWYPGQSNTEAFF. CDR3 nucleotide sequence: TGTGCCTGGTACCCGGGACAGTCGAACACTGAAGCTTTCTTT. The chain uses TRBV30 and TRBJ1-1, with 7 bases lining up with TRBD1. Germline V gene sequence: CDR1 GTSNPN, CDR2 SVGIG (reference sequence). The CDR3 spans 14 residues. The junction had 7 bases not matched to a gene; V was cut back by 5 bases and J by 1 base.